This T cell receptor (beta chain) was recovered during a study of beta chain features in type 1 diabetes. Whole-study findings and limits: HLA effects on TCRB rearrangement stayed unresolved here. Cells with high TCR expression could be over-represented by cDNA sequencing. Fewer junction insertions and more nucleotide deletions appeared in type 1 diabetes patients. In the patient group, naive, central memory and Treg TCRB repertoires seemed more alike than in the healthy donor group.

Expressed TCRB transcripts were sequenced after all isolated RNA was converted to cDNA. TCRdb's table, derived via immunoSEQ multiplex PCR, lists solely in-frame clones and lacks some. This table has fewer than 250,000 clones, less than 15% appearing once. This clone was detected only a few times. Its target is not known. This CDR3 contains 16 residues. J lost 5 bases, V lost 5 bases, and 9 bases had no gene match. Germline V gene lookup returns CDR1 SGHAT and CDR2 FQNNGV. The chain recombines TRBV11-2 with TRBJ2-3, with TRBD2 matching over 11 bases. Sequenced: naive CD4+ T cells from blood. The TCR was taken from a woman in her 40s in good health. The CDR3 sequence is CASSASSGGLGDTQYF. For the CDR3, the DNA is TGTGCCAGCAGCGCCTCTAGCGGGGGGCTAGGAGATACGCAGTATTTT.